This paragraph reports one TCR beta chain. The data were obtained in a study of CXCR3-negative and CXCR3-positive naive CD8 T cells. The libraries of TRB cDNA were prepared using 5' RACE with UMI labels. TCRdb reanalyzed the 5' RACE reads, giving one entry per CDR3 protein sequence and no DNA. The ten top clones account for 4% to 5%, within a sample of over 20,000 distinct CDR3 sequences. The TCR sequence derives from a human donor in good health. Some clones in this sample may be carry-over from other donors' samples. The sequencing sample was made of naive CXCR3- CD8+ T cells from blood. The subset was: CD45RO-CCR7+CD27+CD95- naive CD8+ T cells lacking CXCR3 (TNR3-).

This CDR3 reads CASSLPIVGVPQETQYF. J is TRBJ2-5 and V is TRBV7-2. The CDR3 runs to 17 residues. Looked up from germline, CDR1 is SGHTA and CDR2 is FQGNSA.